The 18 T cell receptor beta chains presented below share a single source sample, sequenced in a study of T cells after yellow fever vaccination. Using its own MiXCR run on the 5' RACE reads, TCRdb lists one record per CDR3 protein. The table records around 610,000 distinct CDR3 sequences, around an eighth of them present only once. Sequencing used PBMCs, obtained on the day of the yellow fever booster vaccination. The origin of the receptors is a man aged 25-45 years who received the YFV17D yellow fever vaccine.

This chain links TRBV9 with TRBJ2-2; 8 bases map to TRBD1. The germline gives CDR1 SGDLS, CDR2 YYNGEE. The CDR3 runs to 17 residues. The trim removed 0 bases at V and 1 base at J, leaving 5 bases unmatched. CDR3 sequence: CASSVAAGGLNTGELFF. The CDR3 nucleotides are TGTGCCAGCAGCGTAGCGGCAGGGGGCTTGAACACCGGGGAGCTGTTTTTT.

The CDR3 spells CASSLLVANEQFF. The CDR3 nucleotides read TGTGCCAGCAGCTTACTAGTAGCCAATGAGCAGTTCTTC. The chain carries TRBV7-2 and TRBJ2-1, with no clear D. CDR1 is SGHTA, CDR2 FQGNSA, per germline. The V end was cut by 2 bases, the J end by 6 bases, with 8 bases between. The CDR3 has 13 residues. Using reference TRBV7-2 and TRBJ2-1 for the parts outside the CDR3, the full variable domain is GAGVSQSPSNKVTEKGKDVELRCDPISGHTALYWYRQSLGQGLEFLIYFQGNSAPDKSGLPSDRFSAERTGGSVSTLTIQRTQQEDSAVYLCASSLLVANEQFFGPGTRLTVL.

This clonotype was seen only a few times. The V call is TRBV20-1, the J call TRBJ2-3; no clear D. Germline CDR1 and CDR2: DFQATT and SNEGSKA (reference sequence). Trimming removed 0 bases from V and 6 bases from J, with 1 base in between. CDR3 length: 10 residues. CDR3 residues: CSAREDTQYF. The CDR3 DNA reads TGCAGTGCTAGAGAGGATACGCAGTATTTT.

The chain's CDR3 is CASSYSGTGIETQYF. Written as DNA, the CDR3 is TGTGCCAGCAGTTATTCCGGGACAGGGATAGAGACCCAGTACTTC. The V call is TRBV6-5, the J call TRBJ2-5, with TRBD1 matching over 9 bases. The CDR3 is made up of 15 amino acids. CDR1 is MNHEY, CDR2 SVGAGI, per germline. Losses at the gene ends were 3 bases for V and 4 bases for J; bases not matched to a gene: 6.

This clonotype was detected only a few times. The chain recombines TRBV7-2 with TRBJ2-5; TRBD2 matches at 7 bases. The CDR3 is 15 residues long. V dropped 1 base and J dropped 5; count of bases not matched to a gene: 7. CDR1 is SGHTA and CDR2 is FQGNSA in the germline V gene. CDR3 region: CASSLDPRGFETQYF. DNA of the CDR3: TGTGCCAGCAGCTTAGACCCGCGGGGGTTTGAGACCCAGTACTTC.

This clonotype was counted a few times. This sequence joins TRBV3-1 and TRBJ2-7, with 9 bases matching TRBD2. The CDR3 spans 17 residues. V lost 3 bases, J lost 2 bases, and 11 bases stayed unmatched. Germline CDR1 and CDR2: LGHDT and YNNKEL (reference sequence). This CDR3 reads CASSQAPGTSLAYEQYF. The DNA of the CDR3 is TGTGCCAGCAGCCAGGCTCCCGGGACTAGCCTAGCCTACGAGCAGTACTTC.

The table lists this clonotype with a few counts. The chain joins TRBV19 to TRBJ1-2; D gene ambiguous. V lost 5 bases and J 0 bases, leaving 10 bases between the germline ends. The CDR3 has 14 residues. Germline CDR1 is LNHDA and CDR2 is SQIVND (reference sequence). The CDR3 nucleotides read TGTGCCAGTAGTCTGGGTACCTCTAACTATGGCTACACCTTC. This encodes CASSLGTSNYGYTF. The full variable domain, its missing parts supplied by reference TRBV19 and TRBJ1-2, is DGGITQSPKYLFRKEGQNVTLSCEQNLNHDAMYWYRQDPGQGLRLIYYSQIVNDFQKGDIAEGYSVSREKKESFPLTVTSAQKNPTAFYLCASSLGTSNYGYTFGSGTRLTVV.

The rearrangement links TRBV20-1 to TRBJ2-7; 8 nucleotides align to TRBD2. V was clipped by 0 bases and J by 1 base; unmatched bases: 5. CDR1 and CDR2 from the germline V gene are DFQATT and SNEGSKA (reference sequence). The CDR3 extends over 15 amino acids. The CDR3 sequence: CSARDGLANSYEQYF. The CDR3 coding sequence is TGCAGTGCTAGAGATGGACTAGCAAATTCCTACGAGCAGTACTTC.

This clonotype was detected once. V gene TRBV20-1 combines with J gene TRBJ2-1; TRBD2 might be the D (5 bases). Germline V gene sequence: CDR1 DFQATT, CDR2 SNEGSKA (reference sequence). The CDR3 has 16 amino acids. CDR3 bases: TGCTGCGCTAGTTCCCCCGAGGGCCGATGGTACAATGAGCAGTTCTTC. Translated: CCASSPEGRWYNEQFF.

The CDR3 DNA reads TGTGCCATCAGTGAGGTCCCGGGCCGGCGGGAGGGCTCCTACGAGCAGTACTTC. It translates to CAISEVPGRREGSYEQYF. This chain joins TRBV10-3 and TRBJ2-7, with 9 nucleotides matching TRBD2. Trimming took 2 bases from V and 0 from J; bases not matched to a gene: 11. The CDR3 contains 18 residues. Germline assignment: CDR1 ENHRY and CDR2 SYGVKD.

This rearrangement joins TRBV5-4 to TRBJ2-5; 8 nucleotides match TRBD2. The CDR3 has 15 residues. Germline CDR1 and CDR2: SGHNT and YYREEE (reference sequence). The V and J ends lost 7 bases and 1 base, in that order; junction bases with no gene match: 9. CDR3 protein: CASGGSGSFQETQYF. DNA for the CDR3: TGTGCCAGCGGAGGGAGCGGGAGTTTCCAAGAGACCCAGTACTTC.

The V call is TRBV28, the J call TRBJ2-7, with 14 bases lining up with TRBD2. The CDR3 consists of 15 residues. J gave up 8 bases and V 5 bases, and 8 bases lay outside the gene matches. The germline CDR1 and CDR2 sequences are MDHEN and SYDVKM. The CDR3 spells CASSNSGTSGSQQYF. The DNA of the CDR3 is TGTGCCAGCAGTAACTCCGGGACTAGCGGGAGTCAGCAGTACTTC.

This clonotype was detected a few times. The rearrangement uses TRBV2 and TRBJ2-1, with 9 nucleotides matching TRBD2. The ends lost 6 bases at V and 9 bases at J; junction bases unmatched: 12. The length of the CDR3 is 15 residues. Germline loops: CDR1 SNHLY, CDR2 FYNNEI. CDR3 coding DNA: TGTGCCAGCAGGATGGTTGCTAGCGGGAACGCTGAGCAGTTCTTC. Its translation: CASRMVASGNAEQFF.

The chain uses TRBV5-1 and TRBJ2-1; D is uncertain. Between the trimmed V and J ends, which lost 3 bases and 5 bases, there was a span of 15 bases. The CDR3 runs to 15 residues. Germline V gene lookup returns CDR1 SGHRS and CDR2 YFSETQ. CDR3 DNA: TGCGCCAGCAGCTCAACCAGGTCGGGCAACAATGAGCAGTTCTTC. It encodes CASSSTRSGNNEQFF.

This chain uses TRBV5-1 with TRBJ2-5, with D unclear. Germline V lookup: CDR1 SGHRS, CDR2 YFSETQ. Trimming removed 0 bases from V and 4 bases from J, with 13 bases in between. The CDR3 is 15 amino acids. The CDR3 bases are TGCGCCAGCAGCTTGGCCCAAGCCTCTAGAGAGACCCAGTACTTC. Its protein product is CASSLAQASRETQYF.

The CDR3 loop is CSASTWGQPVYQPQHF. DNA for the CDR3: TGCAGTGCTAGTACTTGGGGGCAGCCGGTATATCAGCCCCAGCATTTT. This chain joins TRBV20-1 and TRBJ1-5; maybe TRBD1 (6 bases). Germline values: CDR1 DFQATT, CDR2 SNEGSKA (reference sequence). CDR3 length equals 16 residues. V lost 3 bases to trimming and J lost 5 bases, with 20 bases between them.

The V and J genes are TRBV2 and TRBJ2-5; 7 nucleotides align to TRBD2. The CDR3 loop spans 13 amino acids. Germline trimming cut 3 bases from V and 4 bases from J; bases unmatched to any gene: 2. Germline values: CDR1 SNHLY, CDR2 FYNNEI. The CDR3 nucleotides are TGTGCCAGCAGTGAGTCTAGCGGAGAGACCCAGTACTTC. It is translated as CASSESSGETQYF.

This clonotype has a handful of counts. At one of its ends the junction is not consistent with the germline gene, which may arise from a read error. The chain combines TRBV18 with TRBJ2-4; TRBD2 matches at 12 bases. This CDR3 has 13 amino acids. CDR1 is KGHSH and CDR2 is LQKENI in the germline V gene. The CDR3 DNA reads TGTGCCAGCTCACCAGCTAGCGGGAGGGCCGCGGACTTC. Its translation is CASSPASGRAADF.